This T cell receptor (beta chain) was sequenced during a study of T cell responses to AZD1222 COVID-19 vaccine. Study results and limitations: Spike-specific TCR breadth and depth rose after two AZD1222 doses. Spike-spanning, vaccine-associated CD4 TCRs were dominant at 160-218 and 743-854. Donors, mostly white British, included more females; clonal diversity was possibly underestimated.

Comment on this clone: Its antigen is not identified.

CDR1 and CDR2 from the germline V gene are SEHNR and FQNEAQ (reference sequence). The germline V and J ends were trimmed by 3 bases and 2 bases, with 13 bases remaining between them. CDR3 length equals 15 residues. Data came from immunoSEQ multiplex PCR; TCRdb stores just in-frame clones and leaves some out. The sample consists of some 180,000 clones, about 93% of them appearing once. V and J are TRBV7-9 and TRBJ1-2; D perhaps matches TRBD1 (5 bases). The sequence derives from an adult who received the AZD1222 COVID-19 vaccine. Sequencing was performed on peripheral blood, taken 28 days after the second AZD1222 dose. CDR3 residues: CASSLALGDNYGYTF. The CDR3, as DNA: TGTGCCAGCAGCTTGGCCCTTGGGGACAACTATGGCTACACCTTC.